The 23 T cell receptor beta chains below come from one sample, sequenced in a study of T cells after yellow fever vaccination. Via MiXCR, TCRdb re-called the 5' RACE reads, giving one row per CDR3 protein. The sample has approximately 10,000 distinct CDR3 sequences; about 5% are singletons. The specimen comprised PBMCs, either bulk or a sorted T-cell subset (CD4+, CD8+, memory, or dextramer-sorted; not recorded which), sampled on the day of the yellow fever booster vaccination. The receptors stem from a man aged 25 to 40 who received the YFV17D yellow fever vaccine.

This clonotype was seen ten or more times. The CDR3 region has the DNA TGCGCCAGCAGCCGGTGGGCTAGCGGGAGTGGGAGCACAGATACGCAGTATTTT. It specifies CASSRWASGSGSTDTQYF. This sequence joins TRBV5-1 and TRBJ2-3, with 10 bases lining up with TRBD2. V was clipped by 4 bases and J by 0 bases; unmatched bases: 11. This CDR3 is built from 18 residues. Germline lookup yields CDR1 SGHRS and CDR2 YFSETQ.

This clonotype was counted once. The chain has TRBV7-2 and TRBJ2-5, with D unclear. Germline V gene data show CDR1 as SGHTA and CDR2 as FQGNSA. V lost 3 bases to trimming and J lost 0 bases, with 5 bases between them. There are 13 residues in the CDR3. The DNA for the CDR3 is TGTGCCAGCAGCTTGGTGTACCAAGAGACCCAGTACTTC. This codes for CASSLVYQETQYF.

This clonotype has a count of ten or more. The chain has TRBV27 and TRBJ2-1; 11 bases agree with TRBD2. V lost 4 bases to trimming and J lost 4 bases; unmatched junction nucleotides: 6. There are 16 residues in the CDR3. The V gene's germline CDR1 is MNHEY and CDR2 SMNVEV (reference sequence). The DNA of the CDR3 is TGTGCCAGCAGTTCGACCCGGACTAGCGGGTACAATGAGCAGTTCTTC. Translation: CASSSTRTSGYNEQFF.

This clonotype qualifies as medium-sized. This chain uses TRBV28 with TRBJ2-5, with D possibly TRBD2 on 5 matching bases. The CDR3 consists of 13 residues. V was trimmed by 5 bases and J by 4 bases, leaving 11 bases between them. Looked up from germline, CDR1 is MDHEN and CDR2 is SYDVKM. As DNA, the CDR3 is TGTGCCAGCAGTCTACCGGGGTCAGAGACCCAGTACTTC. Translated, it gives CASSLPGSETQYF.

This clonotype has ten or more counts. The chain links TRBV29-1 to TRBJ2-7; no definite D call. Trimming left V 7 bases short and J 4 bases short, with 17 bases between. Germline CDR1 reads SQVTM; CDR2 reads ANQGSEA. The CDR3 runs to 13 residues. The CDR3 reads CSAGKGYGYEQYF. The CDR3 bases are TGCAGCGCCGGAAAGGGTTACGGGTACGAGCAGTACTTC.

This clonotype was recorded many times. The rearrangement links TRBV19 to TRBJ2-2; D unclear. CDR3 length equals 15 residues. V was trimmed by 5 bases and J by 1 base, leaving 11 bases between them. Germline values: CDR1 LNHDA, CDR2 SQIVND (reference sequence). The CDR3 region has the DNA TGTGCCAGTAGTTCTCCGTGGGGGAACACCGGGGAGCTGTTTTTT. The encoded protein is CASSSPWGNTGELFF. The full variable domain, its missing parts supplied by reference TRBV19 and TRBJ2-2, is DGGITQSPKYLFRKEGQNVTLSCEQNLNHDAMYWYRQDPGQGLRLIYYSQIVNDFQKGDIAEGYSVSREKKESFPLTVTSAQKNPTAFYLCASSSPWGNTGELFFGEGSRLTVL.

This clonotype is categorized as medium-sized (0.01 to 0.1%). CDR3 bases: TGCAGCGTTGAACCTCTCGGTGGTTCCCGGTGGTTCTTC. Translating gives CSVEPLGGSRWFF. The genes are TRBV29-1 and TRBJ2-1; the D is unclear. The ends were cut back, 2 bases at V and 15 bases at J, with 20 bases in the middle. Germline V CDR1 and CDR2: SQVTM, ANQGSEA. CDR3 length equals 13 residues.

This clonotype qualifies as medium-sized. This chain joins TRBV12-3 or TRBV12-4 and TRBJ2-5, with TRBD1 identical over 9 bases. V lost 10 bases to trimming and J lost 2 bases; unmatched junction nucleotides: 5. The CDR3 runs 13 residues. The CDR3 loop is CATGDRAQETQYF. CDR3 DNA sequence: TGTGCCACAGGGGACAGGGCTCAAGAGACCCAGTACTTC.

This clonotype was counted only a few times. This chain joins TRBV28 and TRBJ2-5; D may be TRBD1 (6 bases). Trimming left V 9 bases short and J 5 bases short, with 25 bases between. The CDR3 loop spans 16 amino acids. Per germline, CDR1 MDHEN and CDR2 SYDVKM. The CDR3 nucleotides read TGTGCCAGTCAGAGGACAGTTTCAACGCCGAGGGAGACCCAGTACTTC. Translating it yields CASQRTVSTPRETQYF.

This clonotype appeared many times. The chain uses TRBV4-3 and TRBJ2-5; D remains unclear. V lost 1 base, J lost 2 bases, and 5 bases lay in between. CDR3 size: 13 residues. Germline CDR1 and CDR2: LGHNA and YSLEER. CDR3 protein: CASSQVGQETQYF. CDR3 DNA: TGCGCCAGCAGCCAAGTTGGACAAGAGACCCAGTACTTC.

This clonotype has a count of ten or more. This chain links TRBV25-1 with TRBJ2-6; 9 positions agree with TRBD1. Germline V gene sequence: CDR1 MGHDK, CDR2 SYGVNS. The CDR3 is made up of 15 amino acids. Unmatched junction bases numbered 0, after V lost 4 bases and J lost 2 bases. The CDR3, as DNA: TGTGCCAGCAGTGGGGACAGGGCTGGGGCCAACGTCCTGACTTTC. Amino acid sequence: CASSGDRAGANVLTF. The variable domain in full, completed from reference TRBV25-1 and TRBJ2-6, reads EADIYQTPRYLVIGTGKKITLECSQTMGHDKMYWYQQDPGMELHLIHYSYGVNSTEKGDLSSESTVSRIRTEHFPLTLESARPSHTSQYLCASSGDRAGANVLTFGAGSRLTVL.

This clonotype is medium-sized (0.01 to 0.1%) by share. The CDR3 nucleotides read TGTGCCAGCAGCTTATTCGGACATTCTAATGAAAAACTGTTTTTT. Translating gives CASSLFGHSNEKLFF. The chain has TRBV7-9 and TRBJ1-4; D is perhaps TRBD1 (5 bases). The CDR3 has 15 residues. V was pared by 2 bases and J by 3 bases, with 10 bases between. Looked up from germline, CDR1 is SEHNR and CDR2 is FQNEAQ (reference sequence).

This clonotype was seen many times. The chain joins TRBV4-2 to TRBJ2-5; D gene unclear. CDR3 length: 14 amino acids. Germline lookup yields CDR1 LGHNA and CDR2 YNFKEQ. Trimming took 4 bases from V and 4 from J, leaving 13 bases between them. The CDR3 sequence is CASSLKLGRETQYF. CDR3 DNA sequence: TGTGCCAGCAGCCTGAAACTCGGACGAGAGACCCAGTACTTC.

By share, this clonotype ranks as medium-sized (0.01 to 0.1%). This chain uses TRBV29-1 with TRBJ1-1, with D perhaps matching TRBD1 (5 bases). The CDR3 is made up of 13 amino acids. CDR1 is SQVTM, CDR2 ANQGSEA, per germline. V was pared by 4 bases and J by 2 bases, with 11 bases between. CDR3 in DNA: TGCAGCGTTGCTACTGGGGGAAACACTGAAGCTTTCTTT. Translating it yields CSVATGGNTEAFF.

This clonotype is judged medium-sized (0.01 to 0.1%). The chain recombines TRBV27 with TRBJ2-7, with 7 bases fitting TRBD1. Germline CDR1 reads MNHEY; CDR2 reads SMNVEV (reference sequence). The length of the CDR3 is 12 residues. V gave up 6 bases and J gave up 3 bases; unmatched junction bases: 2. The CDR3 reads CASRGTDYEQYF. CDR3 sequence (DNA): TGTGCCAGCAGGGGGACAGACTACGAGCAGTACTTC.

This clonotype was picked up a small number of times. The chain uses TRBV12-3 or TRBV12-4 and TRBJ2-1; D not certain. The CDR3 loop spans 18 amino acids. The CDR3: CTFSLVIPGSRSYNEQFF. DNA for the CDR3: TGTACCTTCAGTTTAGTTATCCCGGGTAGCAGGTCATACAATGAGCAGTTCTTC.

This clonotype was seen at least ten times. The chain uses TRBV20-1 and TRBJ1-1, with TRBD1 as a possible D gene (6 bases). The ends were cut back, 5 bases at V and 0 bases at J, with 16 bases in the middle. The CDR3 has 15 residues. The germline V gene has CDR1 DFQATT and CDR2 SNEGSKA (reference sequence). Written as DNA, the CDR3 is TGCAGTGCTCCCTTTCTAGGGGGTCTGAACACTGAAGCTTTCTTT. As protein: CSAPFLGGLNTEAFF.

This clonotype is categorized as medium-sized. This chain uses TRBV5-6 with TRBJ2-1; the D call may be TRBD1 or TRBD2 (5 bases each). From germline, CDR1 is SGHDT and CDR2 YYEEEE. Trimming took off 7 bases at V and 0 bases at J, with 14 bases between the two ends. This CDR3 has 15 amino acids. The CDR3 DNA follows: TGTGCCAGCCAGAGCAGCGGACACTCCTACAATGAGCAGTTCTTC. Its protein product is CASQSSGHSYNEQFF. Combining the CDR3 with reference TRBV5-6 and TRBJ2-1 gives the whole variable domain DAGVTQSPTHLIKTRGQQVTLRCSPKSGHDTVSWYQQALGQGPQFIFQYYEEEERQRGNFPDRFSGHQFPNYSSELNVNALLLGDSALYLCASQSSGHSYNEQFFGPGTRLTVL.

This clonotype was counted ten times or more. The chain uses TRBV14 and TRBJ2-5, with D unclear. Trimming stripped 2 bases from V and 4 bases from J, with 11 bases between. Germline values: CDR1 SGHDN, CDR2 FVKESK. This CDR3 is 14 amino acids long. CDR3 in DNA: TGTGCCAGCAGCCAACGCCTGGGTAGAGAGACCCAGTACTTC. Translation: CASSQRLGRETQYF. The full variable domain, with the rest looked up from reference TRBV14 and TRBJ2-5, is EAGVTQFPSHSVIEKGQTVTLRCDPISGHDNLYWYRRVMGKEIKFLLHFVKESKQDESGMPNNRFLAERTGGTYSTLKVQPAELEDSGVYFCASSQRLGRETQYFGPGTRLLVL.

This clonotype was counted many times. This chain uses TRBV20-1 with TRBJ1-3; no firm D call. Germline V gene data show CDR1 as DFQATT and CDR2 as SNEGSKA (reference sequence). CDR3 length: 13 residues. V lost 2 bases and J 4 bases, leaving 9 bases between the germline ends. The CDR3 loop is CSARQEEGNTIYF. The CDR3 region has the DNA TGCAGTGCTAGACAGGAGGAGGGAAACACCATATATTTT.

This clonotype was detected many times. V is TRBV7-3 and J is TRBJ2-3, with unresolved D. CDR1 and CDR2 (germline): SGHTA, FQGTGA. Trimming took 1 base from V and 0 from J, leaving 8 bases between them. The CDR3 has 15 amino acids. The CDR3 loop is CASSLNVGSTDTQYF. CDR3 DNA: TGTGCCAGCAGCTTAAACGTCGGGAGCACAGATACGCAGTATTTT.

This clonotype was recorded at least ten times. The chain is built from TRBV5-1 and TRBJ2-3; TRBD2 is a possible D gene (6 bases). Germline V lookup: CDR1 SGHRS, CDR2 YFSETQ. Trimming pared 0 bases from V and 0 bases from J, leaving 8 bases between. The CDR3 has 15 amino acids. CDR3 in DNA: TGCGCCAGCAGCTTGGACGGGAGAAGCACAGATACGCAGTATTTT. It encodes CASSLDGRSTDTQYF.

This clonotype was seen at least ten times. The chain uses TRBV4-2 and TRBJ2-5; D not certain. The CDR3 sequence is 14 residues long. Trimming stripped 0 bases from V and 1 base from J, with 6 bases between. Germline CDR1 and CDR2: LGHNA and YNFKEQ. The CDR3 region is CASSQESRQETQYF. The CDR3, as DNA: TGTGCCAGCAGCCAAGAAAGCCGCCAAGAGACCCAGTACTTC.